The clone carrying this TCR beta chain was detected only once. The antigen is unknown. The junction and the germline gene differ at one end; a read error may be behind it. The length of the CDR3 is 15 residues. The germline V gene has CDR1 MNHEY and CDR2 SVGEGT. The entry originates in a study of regulatory T cells in long-lasting Graves disease. Notes on the study in general: TCR diversity in persistent Graves' patients was below that of newly diagnosed ones.

Time point here: persistent/refractory GD, antithyroid drugs over 5 years with positive TRAb. PBMC RNA was the source of the TCR library. Patients came through an endocrinology department, and that department was in Xi'an, China. Researchers made TCR beta libraries by using iRepertoire HTBI primers and running Arm-PCR on CDR3 regions. TCRdb reanalysed the multiplex PCR reads using MiXCR and keeps one entry per CDR3 protein. Among 250,000 to 300,000 distinct CDR3 sequences listed, 20% to 25% were seen once. The sample consisted of peripheral blood mononuclear cells (PBMCs), taken when the disease was refractory, from a patient treated with antithyroid drugs. This clonotype originated in a female donor with Graves disease. The chain employs TRBV6-2 or TRBV6-3 and TRBJ2-7; D is unclear. As DNA, the CDR3 is TGTGCCAGCAGTGAAGTGGGCCTGGCTCCCCACGAGCAGTGCTTC. It translates to CASSEVGLAPHEQCF.